The clone carrying this T cell receptor (beta chain) was seen a few times. Its specificity is unknown. These data are taken from a study of CD8 T cells in ankylosing spondylitis. Quantitative 5'-RACE with molecular barcodes was used to make the TCR beta libraries. Each CDR3 protein gets one entry after TCRdb re-called the 5' RACE reads with MiXCR. The table records fewer than 200,000 distinct CDR3 sequences, 9.8% of them present only once. General study results and limits: Previous work reported some of these motif variants in the synovial fluid and blood of reactive arthritis.

V lost 5 bases and J 3 bases, leaving 16 bases between the germline ends. Germline assignment: CDR1 SEHNR and CDR2 FQNEAQ (reference sequence). This CDR3 spans 15 amino acids. Sequencing input: blood, either unsorted or a sorted T cell fraction (not recorded which). This clonotype originated in a female donor with ankylosing spondylitis or in good health (not recorded which). The chain employs TRBV7-9 and TRBJ1-2; D is unclear. The CDR3 sequence is CASSPSVSSDYGYTF. The CDR3 DNA follows: TGTGCCAGCAGCCCTAGTGTGTCGAGCGACTATGGCTACACCTTC.